The T cell receptor beta chain described here comes from a study of cytomegalovirus exposure and HLA in healthy donors. About the study: The study's early data release held some 85 million unique TCRs from HLA-typed donors.

Primers for the PCR totalled 60 Vbeta and 13 Jbeta. The repertoire was sequenced with immunoSEQ multiplex PCR; TCRdb's copy has only in-frame clones and lacks some. In the table there are around 210,000 clones, more than 70% of which are singletons. This CDR3 is 15 amino acids long. The germline V gene encodes CDR1 SGHTA and CDR2 FQGTGA. V lost 1 base, J lost 6 bases, and 2 bases stayed unmatched. The J gene is TRBJ2-2, the V gene TRBV7-3; 10 positions match TRBD2. Sequences were obtained from PBMCs. The TCR was taken from a boy younger than 18 in good health and CMV-seronegative. The chain's CDR3 is CASSLKGTSAGELFF. CDR3 nucleotides: TGTGCCAGCAGCTTAAAAGGGACTAGCGCCGGGGAGCTGTTTTTT.